The T cell receptor (beta chain) described here comes from a study of blood T cell repertoires in COVID-19. Authors' methods: Amplified reference gene primers provided the basis for estimating nucleated cell counts. Measured with immunoSEQ multiplex PCR; TCRdb has only the in-frame clones, and not every one. The V and J calls and the clone size are those of that table, but D and trimming were determined from the DNA. The table records approximately 300,000 clones, approximately 90% of them present only once. CDR1 LNHNV and CDR2 YYDKDF come from the germline V gene (reference sequence). V was shortened by 4 bases and J by 9 bases, with 18 bases between the two germline ends. The CDR3 runs 14 residues.

The chain combines TRBV15 with TRBJ1-2; D uncertain. This TCR was recovered from a woman between 35 and 50 years old with acute or convalescent COVID-19. The specimen sequenced was peripheral blood. CDR3 residues: CATSNGRTVHSYTF. For the CDR3, the DNA is TGTGCCACCAGCAATGGTAGAACAGTTCATAGCTACACCTTC. The whole variable domain, remainder taken from reference TRBV15 and TRBJ1-2, is DAMVIQNPRYQVTQFGKPVTLSCSQTLNHNVMYWYQQKSSQAPKLLFHYYDKDFNNEADTPDNFQSRRPNTSFCFLDIRSPGLGDTAMYLCATSNGRTVHSYTFGSGTRLTVV.